This is a list of T cell receptor beta chains from one sample in a study of spatial heterogeneity in lung cancer. TCRdb processed the 5' RACE reads anew with MiXCR; each CDR3 protein has one entry. The sample contains 6,000 to 8,500 distinct CDR3 sequences, approximately 3.6% of which appear only once. Sequencing used lung tumor tissue, obtained at surgery. The receptor source for this set is a male donor with early-stage non-small cell lung cancer. Each CDR3 is given with its conserved first and last residue. The D gene is left open where the match is weak. The size entry is marked missing in some rows and otherwise reads once, few, many or a size class.

j_call d_call clone_size v_call cdr3_nt cdr3_aa
TRBJ2-3 TRBD2 few TRBV2 TGTGCCAGCAGTGAAGGCGCTAGCGGGGGGATCACAGATACGCAGTATTTT CASSEGASGGITDTQYF
TRBJ1-1 TRBD1 NA TRBV6-1 TGTGCCAGCAGTTCCAACCCGGGACAGGGGAACACTGAAGCTTTCTTT CASSSNPGQGNTEAFF
TRBJ2-7 TRBD2 medium-sized TRBV13 TGTGCCAGCAGCTCCCCCAGCGCGGGAGACGAGCAGTACTTC CASSSPSAGDEQYF
TRBJ2-3 NA NA TRBV27 TGTGCCAGCAGTTTTGATAGCACAGATACGCAGTATTTT CASSFDSTDTQYF
TRBJ1-1 NA many TRBV27 TGTGCCAGCAGTTTCGGGGTCATGAACACTGAAGCTTTCTTT CASSFGVMNTEAFF
TRBJ1-4 NA medium-sized TRBV2 TGTGCCAGCCTCCGAGGGGCCCTTAATGAAAAACTGTTTTTT CASLRGALNEKLFF
TRBJ2-1 TRBD1 many TRBV30 TGTGCCTGGAGTGCTCCGGGACAGGGCAAGAATGAGCAGTTCTTC CAWSAPGQGKNEQFF
TRBJ1-4 NA many TRBV6-5 TGTGCCAGCAGGGGCTTCGTGCTGGGTGAAAAACTGTTTTTT CASRGFVLGEKLFF
TRBJ2-5 NA many TRBV29-1 TGCAGCGTCGACAGGAATCCCAAAGAGACCCAGTACTTC CSVDRNPKETQYF
TRBJ1-2 NA many TRBV6-6 TGTGCCAGCAGCCCGGGGGGGGGCTACACCTTC CASSPGGGYTF
TRBJ2-2 TRBD1 many TRBV27 TGTGCCAGCAGTTATGGGGTCGGACAGGGGAACACCGGGGAGCTGTTTTTT CASSYGVGQGNTGELFF
TRBJ2-7 NA many TRBV5-1 TGCGCCAGCAGCTTGCGGCCATCCTTGGAAGGCGAGCAGTACTTC CASSLRPSLEGEQYF
TRBJ2-3 NA medium-sized TRBV5-1 TGCGCCAGCAGCTTGGGGGTGACGCAGTATTTT CASSLGVTQYF
TRBJ1-2 TRBD1 medium-sized TRBV12-3/TRBV12-4 TGTGCCAGCAGCTACCGGGACAGGGCCGGTGGCTACACCTTC CASSYRDRAGGYTF
TRBJ1-5 NA many TRBV6-5 TGTGCCAGCAGGTCAGGTAATAATCAGCCCCAGCATTTT CASRSGNNQPQHF
TRBJ2-1 TRBD2 many TRBV10-3 TGTGCCACTCACTCCCCTTCTAGCGGGGGGGTTGAGGAGCAGTTCTTC CATHSPSSGGVEEQFF
TRBJ1-2 NA medium-sized TRBV30 TGTGCCTGGAGTGTACGGCAGGATGGTGGCTACACCTTC CAWSVRQDGGYTF
TRBJ1-5 NA NA TRBV14 TGTGAAAGAAGAATAAAAGGGAAAGTTAATAAGAAAAAGAATTTT CERRIKGKVNKKKNF
TRBJ1-2 NA medium-sized TRBV12-3/TRBV12-4 TGTGCCAGCAGCCTTTACGAGGGCGAAGGCTACACCTTC CASSLYEGEGYTF
TRBJ2-3 NA many TRBV10-2 TGCGCCAGCAGGACTGAGGGGGGGTCTAGCACAGATACGCAGTATTTT CASRTEGGSSTDTQYF
TRBJ2-3 NA many TRBV20-1 TGCAGTGCTAGAGTAGGAAGCGGGAGCACAGATACGCAGTATTTT CSARVGSGSTDTQYF
TRBJ1-5 NA many TRBV3-1 TGTGCCAGCAGCCAAGATCTGGGGGGGGGTCAGCCCCAGCATTTT CASSQDLGGGQPQHF
TRBJ2-7 NA medium-sized TRBV3-1 TGTGCCAGCAGCCAATTAGTTGGTCCGTCCTACGAGCAGTACTTC CASSQLVGPSYEQYF
TRBJ2-3 TRBD2 medium-sized TRBV6-2/TRBV6-3 TGTGCCAGCAGCCAAACTAGCGGGAGGACACTTCAATTACCAAGCACAGATACGCAGTATTTT CASSQTSGRTLQLPSTDTQYF
TRBJ1-1 NA many TRBV7-2 TGTGCCAGCAGCTTTGGCGCCGACACTGAAGCTTTCTTT CASSFGADTEAFF
TRBJ2-1 NA many TRBV9 TGTGCCAGCAGCGCCCGGGAAAACAATGAGCAGTTCTTC CASSARENNEQFF
TRBJ2-1 TRBD2 many TRBV7-2 TGTGCCAGCAGCGCCGAAGCGGGGGCCTACAATGAGCAGTTCTTC CASSAEAGAYNEQFF
TRBJ2-5 NA many TRBV12-3/TRBV12-4 TGTGCCAGCCTTAACGGGGAGACCCAGTACTTC CASLNGETQYF
TRBJ1-1 NA many TRBV28 TGTGCCAGCAGGGCTACCGGGACATCAAACACTGAAGCTTTCTTT CASRATGTSNTEAFF
TRBJ1-1 NA medium-sized TRBV12-3/TRBV12-4 TGTGCCAGCAGTCCTAGGGGGGGAACTGAAGCTTTCTTT CASSPRGGTEAFF
TRBJ1-6 NA many TRBV5-6 TGTGCCAGCAGCTTGGGTTTTGGGAGCTCCTATAATTCACCCCTCCACTTT CASSLGFGSSYNSPLHF
TRBJ2-3 NA medium-sized TRBV5-1 TGCGCCAGCAGCTTGGTGGCAGATACGCAGTATTTT CASSLVADTQYF
TRBJ1-5 TRBD1 many TRBV12-3/TRBV12-4 TGTGCCAGCATCTCGGGACAGGGTAATCAGCCCCAGCATTTT CASISGQGNQPQHF
TRBJ2-3 TRBD2 medium-sized TRBV20-1 TGCAGTGCTGGTAGCGGGAGGGCCAGCGATACGCAGTATTTT CSAGSGRASDTQYF
TRBJ2-6 NA many TRBV19 TGTGCCAGTAGTATGTTAGGGGGATCTGGGGCCAACGTCCTGACTTTC CASSMLGGSGANVLTF
TRBJ2-1 TRBD1 many TRBV5-1 TGCGCCAGCAGCTTAGATAGGGGGCAGAACAATGAGCAGTTCTTC CASSLDRGQNNEQFF
TRBJ2-7 NA many TRBV5-1 TGCGCCAGCAGCTTGGCAGGGTCCTACGAGCAGTACTTC CASSLAGSYEQYF
TRBJ1-1 TRBD1 many TRBV20-1 TGCAGTGCAAACAGGGGTCAGGACACTGAAGCTTTCTTT CSANRGQDTEAFF
TRBJ2-5 TRBD2 medium-sized TRBV5-1 TGCGCCAGCAGCTTGGGACTAGCGGGTGGAGAGACCCAGTACTTC CASSLGLAGGETQYF
TRBJ2-7 TRBD1 many TRBV6-5 TGTGCCAGCAGTTTTGGGACAGAACTACGAGCGCAGTACTTC CASSFGTELRAQYF
TRBJ1-1 TRBD1 many TRBV18 TGTGCCAGCTCACCGGACAGGCTCATGAACACTGAAGCTTTCTTT CASSPDRLMNTEAFF
TRBJ2-7 NA medium-sized TRBV5-6 TGTGCCAGCAGCTTAGGAGACTACGAGCAGTACTTC CASSLGDYEQYF
TRBJ1-1 NA many TRBV3-1 TGTGCCAGCAGCCAAGAACGGCAGCAGAACACTGAAGCTTTCTTT CASSQERQQNTEAFF
TRBJ2-7 NA many TRBV29-1 TGCAGCGTTTCCTCGGTAGGAACAGGGAATCCCTACGAGCAGTACTTC CSVSSVGTGNPYEQYF
TRBJ1-2 NA medium-sized TRBV13 TGTGCCAGCAGCTCGCAACTGAACTATGGCTACACCTTC CASSSQLNYGYTF
TRBJ1-2 NA medium-sized TRBV12-3/TRBV12-4 TGTGCCAGCAGTTTAGCGGACTCCTCCTATGGCTACACCTTC CASSLADSSYGYTF
TRBJ2-5 TRBD2 many TRBV6-5 TGTGCCAGCAGTTACTTGGACATAGGTGCGGGGGGGCGGAAGACCCAGTACTTC CASSYLDIGAGGRKTQYF
TRBJ2-1 TRBD2 many TRBV29-1 TGCAGCGCCATGAGACTAGCGGTCCCTAACAATGAGCAGTTCTTC CSAMRLAVPNNEQFF
TRBJ2-5 NA many TRBV7-8 TGTGCCAGCAGCTTAACTCCGGAGGGGGAGACCCAGTACTTC CASSLTPEGETQYF
TRBJ2-2 NA many TRBV19 TGTGCCAGTAGTGCTGCACTAGGGCCGGGGTTTGTCACCGGGGAGCTGTTTTTT CASSAALGPGFVTGELFF
TRBJ2-5 NA many TRBV6-1 TGTGCCAGCAGCGAATGGGTATCGAAGACCCAGTACTTC CASSEWVSKTQYF
TRBJ2-5 TRBD2 medium-sized TRBV5-1 TGCGCCAGCAGCTTGGCACCTAGCGGGAGTCAAGAGACCCAGTACTTC CASSLAPSGSQETQYF
TRBJ2-2 TRBD2 many TRBV2 TGTGCTTCAACGGAAGGCGGGAGGGCCGATGACACCGGGGAGCTGTTTTTT CASTEGGRADDTGELFF
TRBJ2-5 TRBD2 many TRBV2 TGTGCCAGCAGGACCGCGACGCCTCTAGCGGGAAGGTCCAAGAAGACCCAGTACTTC CASRTATPLAGRSKKTQYF
TRBJ2-3 TRBD1 many TRBV20-1 TGCAGTGCTAGTGAGACAGGGTTCACAGATACGCAGTATTTT CSASETGFTDTQYF
TRBJ1-6 TRBD1 medium-sized TRBV11-2 TGTGCCAGCAGCCCGGGACAGGGGAAGTATTCACCCCTCCACTTT CASSPGQGKYSPLHF
TRBJ2-7 NA few TRBV7-2 TGTGCCAGCAGTCTAGCCCCGGGGGACGAGCAGTACTTC CASSLAPGDEQYF